Given below is one T cell receptor (beta chain) in context. The antigen it binds to is not known. No much larger clonotype is one base removed from it; base qualities were not supplied. These data originate in a study of T cell repertoires and Cas9 in healthy adults (dated by TCRdb to 2016 to 2019). About the full investigation: SpCas9-reactive T cells were characterized for multi-effector potency, cytotoxicity and lineage determination within the CD4 and CD8 compartments. The study examined preexisting T cell immunity against the Streptococcus pyogenes Cas9 nuclease (SpCas9) used in CRISPR gene editing. General findings and caveats noted by the study authors: In vitro, the proliferation and function of SpCas9-reactive effector T cells were reported to be mitigated by SpCas9-reactive regulatory T cells.

Preparation of the library involved the immunoSEQ multiplex PCR assay. Here the immuneACCESS table is served through TCRdb, limited to in-frame sequences with V and J called. Missing clones are a known gap in these copies; in checked studies unresolved V genes cover under half, and the rest lacks a known reason. For this sample the table gives more than 20,000 clones, of which less than 95% were detected only once. Together, the top ten hold about 0.84% of the sample. Taken from cysteine to phenylalanine, the CDR3 has 17 residues. Only CDR3 DNA remains: 51 bases, in frame from the first base. CDR1 is given as LNHDA and CDR2 as SQIVND, both from the germline V gene (reference sequence). V loses 4 bases at its end and J loses 1 base; junction bases beyond the gene matches: 7. Healthy humans were used as donors in the study.

The TCR sequence derives from a human donor in good health. The sequenced sample was CD4+ effector T cells (CD127+, CD25-, CD137-, CD154-) from PBMCs; culture status not recorded. Rearrangement joined TRBV19 to TRBJ1-5, and 10 bases in between align with TRBD1. The CDR3 region: CASSKPRTGGSNQPQHF. At the DNA level, the sequence is TGTGCCAGTAGTAAGCCCCGGACAGGGGGAAGCAATCAGCCCCAGCATTTT.